This T cell receptor (beta chain) was observed in a study of PD-1 blockade in classical Hodgkin lymphoma. Every patient relapsed after autologous stem cell transplantation, and brentuximab vedotin exposure varied. Complete response, partial response or progressive disease made up the best responses. This clone was seen a handful of times. Its antigen is undetermined. Clones were read by immunoSEQ multiplex PCR, and TCRdb kept only the in-frame ones, dropping some. The sample holds roughly 22,000 clones, about two thirds seen once. The CDR3 totals 13 residues. Trimming removed 3 bases from V and 3 bases from J, with 9 bases in between. Germline CDR1 and CDR2: LNHNV and YYDKDF (reference sequence). Study-level points and caveats: Whoever responded completely had baseline diversity much like that seen in newly diagnosed patients. Newly diagnosed patients reportedly had lower baseline TCR diversity than healthy donors. Repertoires differed for reasons still undefined, possibly disease activity or prior therapy.

The clonotype originates from a human donor with classical Hodgkin lymphoma. The chain is built from TRBV15 and TRBJ2-7, with D hard to call. Sequenced here: peripheral blood mononuclear cells (PBMCs), sampled at baseline. The CDR3 sequence: CATSRYYDYEQYF. The CDR3 DNA follows: TGTGCCACCAGCAGGTACTATGACTACGAGCAGTACTTC. The variable domain in full, completed from reference TRBV15 and TRBJ2-7, reads DAMVIQNPRYQVTQFGKPVTLSCSQTLNHNVMYWYQQKSSQAPKLLFHYYDKDFNNEADTPDNFQSRRPNTSFCFLDIRSPGLGDTAMYLCATSRYYDYEQYFGPGTRLTVT.